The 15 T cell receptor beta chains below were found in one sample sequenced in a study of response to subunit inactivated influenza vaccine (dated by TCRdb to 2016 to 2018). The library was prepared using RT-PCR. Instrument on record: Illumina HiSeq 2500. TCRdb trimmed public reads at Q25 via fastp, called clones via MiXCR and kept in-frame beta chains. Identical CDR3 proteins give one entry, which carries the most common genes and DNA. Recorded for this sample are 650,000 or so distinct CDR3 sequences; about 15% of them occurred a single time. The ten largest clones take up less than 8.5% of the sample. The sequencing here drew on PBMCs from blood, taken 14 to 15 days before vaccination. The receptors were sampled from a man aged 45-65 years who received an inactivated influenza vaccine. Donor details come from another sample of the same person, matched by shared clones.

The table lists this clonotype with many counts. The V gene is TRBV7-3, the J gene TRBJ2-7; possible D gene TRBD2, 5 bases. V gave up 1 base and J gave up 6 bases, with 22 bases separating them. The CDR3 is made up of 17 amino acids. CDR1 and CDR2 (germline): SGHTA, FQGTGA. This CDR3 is CASSLRRGWRHRGEQYF. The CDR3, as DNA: TGTGCCAGCAGCTTAAGGCGTGGGTGGCGGCATCGGGGCGAGCAGTACTTC.

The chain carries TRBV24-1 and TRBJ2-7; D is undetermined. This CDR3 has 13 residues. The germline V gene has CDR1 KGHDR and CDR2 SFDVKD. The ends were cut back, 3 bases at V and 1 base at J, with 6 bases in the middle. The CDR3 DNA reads TGTGCCACCAGTGATGGGCCGTCCTACGAGCAGTACTTC. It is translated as CATSDGPSYEQYF.

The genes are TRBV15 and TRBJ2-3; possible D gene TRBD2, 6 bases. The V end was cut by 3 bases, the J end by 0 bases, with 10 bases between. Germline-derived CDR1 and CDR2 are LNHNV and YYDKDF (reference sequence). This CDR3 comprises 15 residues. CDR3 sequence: CATSSRLGSTDTQYF. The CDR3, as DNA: TGTGCCACCAGCAGTAGACTAGGGAGCACAGATACGCAGTATTTT.

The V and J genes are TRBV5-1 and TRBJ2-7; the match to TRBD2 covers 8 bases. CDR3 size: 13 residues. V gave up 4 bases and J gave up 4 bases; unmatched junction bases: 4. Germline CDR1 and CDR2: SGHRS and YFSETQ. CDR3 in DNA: TGCGCCAGCAGCCCGGGGGGGAAGTACGAGCAGTACTTC. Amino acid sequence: CASSPGGKYEQYF.

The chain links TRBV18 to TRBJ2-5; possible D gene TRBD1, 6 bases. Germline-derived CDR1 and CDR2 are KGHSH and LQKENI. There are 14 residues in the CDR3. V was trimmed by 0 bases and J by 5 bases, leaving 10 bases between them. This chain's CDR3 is CASSPPSRGETQYF. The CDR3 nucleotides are TGTGCCAGCTCACCACCAAGCAGGGGCGAGACCCAGTACTTC.

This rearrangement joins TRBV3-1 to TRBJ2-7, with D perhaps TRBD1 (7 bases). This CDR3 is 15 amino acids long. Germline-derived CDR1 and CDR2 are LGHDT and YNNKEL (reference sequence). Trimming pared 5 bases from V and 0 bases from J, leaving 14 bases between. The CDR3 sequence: CASSNNRGLSYEQYF. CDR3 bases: TGTGCCAGCAGCAATAACAGGGGACTCTCCTACGAGCAGTACTTC.

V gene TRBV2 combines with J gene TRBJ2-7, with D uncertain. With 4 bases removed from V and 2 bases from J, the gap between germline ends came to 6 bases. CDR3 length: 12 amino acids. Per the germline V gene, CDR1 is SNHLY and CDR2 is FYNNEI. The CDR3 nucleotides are TGTGCCAGCAGTGTTAGACCCTACGAGCAGTACTTC. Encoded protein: CASSVRPYEQYF.

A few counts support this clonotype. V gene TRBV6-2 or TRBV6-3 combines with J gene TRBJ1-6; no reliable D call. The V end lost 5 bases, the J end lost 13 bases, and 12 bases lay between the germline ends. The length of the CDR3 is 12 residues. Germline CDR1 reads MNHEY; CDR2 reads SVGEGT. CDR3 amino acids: CASSVHPMPLHF. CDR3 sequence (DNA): TGTGCCAGCAGTGTACACCCGATGCCCCTCCACTTT.

CDR3 protein: CASRTYAGATKQYF. The CDR3 DNA reads as TGTGCCAGCAGGACCTACGCAGGGGCTACGAAGCAGTACTTC. This chain links TRBV28 with TRBJ2-7, with D tentatively TRBD1 (6 bases). The V gene lost 6 bases and the J gene lost 8 bases, with 20 bases spanning the gap. CDR1 is MDHEN and CDR2 is SYDVKM in the germline V gene. The CDR3 totals 14 residues.

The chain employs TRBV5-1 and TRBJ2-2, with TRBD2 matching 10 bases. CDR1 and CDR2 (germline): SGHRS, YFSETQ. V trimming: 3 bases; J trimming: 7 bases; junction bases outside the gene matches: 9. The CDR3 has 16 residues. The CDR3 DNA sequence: TGCGCCAGCAGCTCCGGGACTAGCGCACTCATCGGGGAGCTGTTTTTT. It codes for CASSSGTSALIGELFF. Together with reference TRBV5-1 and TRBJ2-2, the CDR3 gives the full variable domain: KAGVTQTPRYLIKTRGQQVTLSCSPISGHRSVSWYQQTPGQGLQFLFEYFSETQRNKGNFPGRFSGRQFSNSRSEMNVSTLELGDSALYLCASSSGTSALIGELFFGEGSRLTVL.

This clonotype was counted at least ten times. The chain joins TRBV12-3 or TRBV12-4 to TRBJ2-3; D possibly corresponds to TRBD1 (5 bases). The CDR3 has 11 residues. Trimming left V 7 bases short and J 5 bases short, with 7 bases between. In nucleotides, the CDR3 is TGTGCCAGCAAGGGGATAGATACGCAGTATTTT. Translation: CASKGIDTQYF.

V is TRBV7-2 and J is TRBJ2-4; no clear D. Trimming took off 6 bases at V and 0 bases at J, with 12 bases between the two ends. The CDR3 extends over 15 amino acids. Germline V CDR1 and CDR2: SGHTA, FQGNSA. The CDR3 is CASSQPTLAKNIQYF. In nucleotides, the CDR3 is TGTGCCAGCAGTCAACCGACCCTAGCCAAAAACATTCAGTACTTC.

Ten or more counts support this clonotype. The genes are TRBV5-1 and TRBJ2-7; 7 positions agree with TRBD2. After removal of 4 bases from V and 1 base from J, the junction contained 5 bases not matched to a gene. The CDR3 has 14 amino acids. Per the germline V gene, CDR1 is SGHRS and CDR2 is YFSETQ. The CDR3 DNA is TGCGCCAGCAGCCCAAGCGGGGAGTCCTACGAGCAGTACTTC. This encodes CASSPSGESYEQYF.

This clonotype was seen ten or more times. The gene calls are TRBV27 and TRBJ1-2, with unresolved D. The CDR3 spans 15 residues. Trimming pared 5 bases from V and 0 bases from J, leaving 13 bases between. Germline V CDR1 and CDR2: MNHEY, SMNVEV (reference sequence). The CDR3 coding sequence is TGTGCCAGCAGTCCCTATCCCCCGTCTAACTATGGCTACACCTTC. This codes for CASSPYPPSNYGYTF.

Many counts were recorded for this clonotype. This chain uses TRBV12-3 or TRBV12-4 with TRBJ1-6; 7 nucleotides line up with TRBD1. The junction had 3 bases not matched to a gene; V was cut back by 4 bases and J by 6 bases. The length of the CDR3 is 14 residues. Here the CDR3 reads CASSSGTANSPLHF. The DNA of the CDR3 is TGTGCCAGCAGTTCCGGGACAGCTAATTCACCCCTCCACTTT.